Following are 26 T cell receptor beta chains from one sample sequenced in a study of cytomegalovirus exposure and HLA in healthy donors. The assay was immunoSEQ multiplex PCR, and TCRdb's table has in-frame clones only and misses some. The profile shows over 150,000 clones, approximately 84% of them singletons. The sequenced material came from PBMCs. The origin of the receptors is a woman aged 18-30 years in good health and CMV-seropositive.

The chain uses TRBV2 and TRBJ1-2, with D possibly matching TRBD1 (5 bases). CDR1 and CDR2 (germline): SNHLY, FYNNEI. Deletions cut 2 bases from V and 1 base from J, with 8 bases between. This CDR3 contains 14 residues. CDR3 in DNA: TGTGCCAGCAGTGAATGGGGCAATAACTATGGCTACACCTTC. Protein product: CASSEWGNNYGYTF.

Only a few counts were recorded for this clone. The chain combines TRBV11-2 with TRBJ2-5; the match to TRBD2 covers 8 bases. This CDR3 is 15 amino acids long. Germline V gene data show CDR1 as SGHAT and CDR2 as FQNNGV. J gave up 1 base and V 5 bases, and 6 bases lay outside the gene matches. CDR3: CASSVAGGLQETQYF. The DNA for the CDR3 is TGTGCCAGCAGCGTCGCGGGGGGACTCCAAGAGACCCAGTACTTC. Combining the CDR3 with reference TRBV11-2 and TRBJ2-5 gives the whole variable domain EAGVAQSPRYKIIEKRQSVAFWCNPISGHATLYWYQQILGQGPKLLIQFQNNGVVDDSQLPKDRFSAERLKGVDSTLKIQPAKLEDSAVYLCASSVAGGLQETQYFGPGTRLLVL.

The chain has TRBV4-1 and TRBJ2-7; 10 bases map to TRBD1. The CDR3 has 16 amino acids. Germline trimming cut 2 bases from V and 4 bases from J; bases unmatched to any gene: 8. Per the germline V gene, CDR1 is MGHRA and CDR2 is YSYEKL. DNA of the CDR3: TGCGCCAGCAGCCAAACCATCGACAGGGGGCTTTACGAGCAGTACTTC. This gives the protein CASSQTIDRGLYEQYF.

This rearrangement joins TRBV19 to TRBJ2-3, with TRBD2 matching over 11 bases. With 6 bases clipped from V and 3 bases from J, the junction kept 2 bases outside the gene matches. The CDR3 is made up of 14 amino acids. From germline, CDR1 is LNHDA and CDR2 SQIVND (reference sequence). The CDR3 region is CASRLAGGTDTQYF. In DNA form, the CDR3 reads TGTGCCAGTAGGCTAGCGGGGGGAACAGATACGCAGTATTTT.

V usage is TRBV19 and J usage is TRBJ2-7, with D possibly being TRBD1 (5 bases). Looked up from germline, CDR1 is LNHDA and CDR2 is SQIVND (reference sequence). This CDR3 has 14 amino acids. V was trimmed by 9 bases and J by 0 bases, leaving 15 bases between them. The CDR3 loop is CASSGQGSSYEQYF. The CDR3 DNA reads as TGTGCCAGCTCAGGGCAGGGCTCCTCCTACGAGCAGTACTTC.

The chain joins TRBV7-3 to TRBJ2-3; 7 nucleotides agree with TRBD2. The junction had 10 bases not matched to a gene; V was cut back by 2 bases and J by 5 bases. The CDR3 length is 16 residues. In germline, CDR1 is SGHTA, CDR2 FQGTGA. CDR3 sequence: CASSLVPSGAKDTQYF. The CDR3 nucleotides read TGTGCCAGCAGCTTAGTTCCAAGCGGGGCAAAAGATACGCAGTATTTT.

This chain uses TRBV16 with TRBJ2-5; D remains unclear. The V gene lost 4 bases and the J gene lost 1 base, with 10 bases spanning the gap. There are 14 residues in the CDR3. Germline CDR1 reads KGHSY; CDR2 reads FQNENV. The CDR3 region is CASSLWAVQETQYF. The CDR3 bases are TGTGCCAGCAGCCTTTGGGCAGTCCAAGAGACCCAGTACTTC.

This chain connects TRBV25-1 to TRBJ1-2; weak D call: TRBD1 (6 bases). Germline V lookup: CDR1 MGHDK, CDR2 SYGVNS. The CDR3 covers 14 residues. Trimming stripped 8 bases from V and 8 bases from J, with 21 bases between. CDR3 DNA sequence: TGTGCCAGCGGCCAAACCGGGACACTGGGAGGCTACACCTTC. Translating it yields CASGQTGTLGGYTF.

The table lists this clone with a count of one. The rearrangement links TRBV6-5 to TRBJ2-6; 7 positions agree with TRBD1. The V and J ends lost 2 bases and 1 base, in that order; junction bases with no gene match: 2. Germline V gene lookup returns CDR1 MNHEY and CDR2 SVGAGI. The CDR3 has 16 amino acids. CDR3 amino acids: CASSYEGASGANVLTF. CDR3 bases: TGTGCCAGCAGTTACGAGGGGGCGTCTGGGGCCAACGTCCTGACTTTC.

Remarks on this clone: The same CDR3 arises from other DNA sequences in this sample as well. The CDR3 coding sequence is TGCGCCAGCAGCCCGGACAGCTCTGGAAACACCATATATTTT. Translating it yields CASSPDSSGNTIYF. V is TRBV5-1 and J is TRBJ1-3, with a weak D call TRBD1 (6 bases). The CDR3 loop spans 14 amino acids. Germline CDR1 SGHRS, CDR2 YFSETQ. V gave up 4 bases and J gave up 0 bases, with 8 bases separating them.

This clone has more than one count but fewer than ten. The CDR3 DNA follows: TGTGCCAGCAGTTACCGGGCGGGCTACGAGCAGTACTTC. This translates into CASSYRAGYEQYF. The V call is TRBV6-5, the J call TRBJ2-7; a possible D gene is TRBD2 (5 bases). The V end was cut by 2 bases, the J end by 3 bases, with 8 bases between. CDR3 length equals 13 residues. The V gene's germline CDR1 is MNHEY and CDR2 SVGAGI.

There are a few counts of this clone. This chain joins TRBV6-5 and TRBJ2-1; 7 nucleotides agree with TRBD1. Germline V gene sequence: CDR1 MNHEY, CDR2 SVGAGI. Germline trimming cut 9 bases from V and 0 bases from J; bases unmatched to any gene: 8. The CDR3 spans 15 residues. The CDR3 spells CASRQGESSYNEQFF. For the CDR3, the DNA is TGTGCCAGTCGGCAGGGGGAGAGCTCCTACAATGAGCAGTTCTTC.

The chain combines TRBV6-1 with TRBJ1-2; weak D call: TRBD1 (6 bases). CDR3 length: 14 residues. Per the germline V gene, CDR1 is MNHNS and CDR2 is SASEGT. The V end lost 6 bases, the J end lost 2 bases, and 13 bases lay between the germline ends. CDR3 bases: TGTGCCAGCAGGTCAGGGGTAGGGAACTATGGCTACACCTTC. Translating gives CASRSGVGNYGYTF.

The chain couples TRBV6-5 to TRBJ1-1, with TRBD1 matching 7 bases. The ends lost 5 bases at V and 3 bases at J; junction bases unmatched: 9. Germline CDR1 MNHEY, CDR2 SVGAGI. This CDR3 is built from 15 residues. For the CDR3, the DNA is TGTGCCAGCAGTCCACCGACAGGGCGTGACACTGAAGCTTTCTTT. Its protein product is CASSPPTGRDTEAFF.

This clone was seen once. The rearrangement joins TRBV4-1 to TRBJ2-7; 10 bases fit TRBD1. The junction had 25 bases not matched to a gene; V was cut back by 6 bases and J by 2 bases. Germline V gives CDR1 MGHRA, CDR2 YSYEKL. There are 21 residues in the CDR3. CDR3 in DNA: TGCGCCAGCAGACCAACGCTAGATTTACCGGGACAGGGGAAAATTACCTACGAGCAGTACTTC. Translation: CASRPTLDLPGQGKITYEQYF.

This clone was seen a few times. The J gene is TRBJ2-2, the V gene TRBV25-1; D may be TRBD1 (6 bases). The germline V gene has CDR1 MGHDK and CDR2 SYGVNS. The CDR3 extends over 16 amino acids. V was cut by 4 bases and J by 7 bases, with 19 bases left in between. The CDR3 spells CASSGYGQLLDGELFF. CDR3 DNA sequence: TGTGCCAGCAGTGGGTACGGACAGCTCTTGGACGGGGAGCTGTTTTTT.

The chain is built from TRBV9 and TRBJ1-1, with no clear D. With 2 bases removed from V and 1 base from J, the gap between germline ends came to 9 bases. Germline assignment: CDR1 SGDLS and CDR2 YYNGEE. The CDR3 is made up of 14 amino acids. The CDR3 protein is CASSVLQENTEAFF. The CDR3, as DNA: TGTGCCAGCAGCGTCTTGCAGGAGAACACTGAAGCTTTCTTT.

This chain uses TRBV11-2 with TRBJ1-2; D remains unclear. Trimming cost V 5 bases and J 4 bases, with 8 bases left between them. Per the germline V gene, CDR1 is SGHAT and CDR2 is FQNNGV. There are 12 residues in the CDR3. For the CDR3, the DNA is TGTGCCAGCAGCGAGGGTCTCTATGGCTACACCTTC. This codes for CASSEGLYGYTF.

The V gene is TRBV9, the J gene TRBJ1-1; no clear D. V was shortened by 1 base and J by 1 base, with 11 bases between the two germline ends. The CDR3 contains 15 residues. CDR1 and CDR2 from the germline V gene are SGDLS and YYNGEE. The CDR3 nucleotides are TGTGCCAGCAGCGTAAGCGGGATTTCGAACACTGAAGCTTTCTTT. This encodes CASSVSGISNTEAFF. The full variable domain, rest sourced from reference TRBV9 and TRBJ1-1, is DSGVTQTPKHLITATGQRVTLRCSPRSGDLSVYWYQQSLDQGLQFLIQYYNGEERAKGNILERFSAQQFPDLHSELNLSSLELGDSALYFCASSVSGISNTEAFFGQGTRLTVV.

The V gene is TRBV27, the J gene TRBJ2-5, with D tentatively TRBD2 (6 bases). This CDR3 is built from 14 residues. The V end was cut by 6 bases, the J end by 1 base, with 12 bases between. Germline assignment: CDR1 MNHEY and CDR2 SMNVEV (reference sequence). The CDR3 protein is CASSDSGGQETQYF. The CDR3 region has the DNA TGTGCCAGCAGCGATAGCGGTGGCCAAGAGACCCAGTACTTC.

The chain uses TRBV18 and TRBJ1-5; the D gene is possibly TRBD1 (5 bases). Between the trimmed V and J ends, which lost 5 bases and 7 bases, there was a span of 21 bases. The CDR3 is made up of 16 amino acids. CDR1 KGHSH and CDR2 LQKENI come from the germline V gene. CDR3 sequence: CASSSGPGGGSQPQHF. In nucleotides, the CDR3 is TGTGCCAGCTCATCAGGGCCCGGCGGGGGGAGCCAGCCCCAGCATTTT. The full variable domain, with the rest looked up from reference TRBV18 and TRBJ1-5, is NAGVMQNPRHLVRRRGQEARLRCSPMKGHSHVYWYRQLPEEGLKFMVYLQKENIIDESGMPKERFSAEFPKEGPSILRIQQVVRGDSAAYFCASSSGPGGGSQPQHFGDGTRLSIL.

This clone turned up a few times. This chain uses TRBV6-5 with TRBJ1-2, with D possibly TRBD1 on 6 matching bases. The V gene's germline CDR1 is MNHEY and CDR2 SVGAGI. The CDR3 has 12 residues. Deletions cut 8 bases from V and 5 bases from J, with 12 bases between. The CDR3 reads CASEGQLYGYTF. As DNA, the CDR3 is TGTGCCAGCGAAGGACAGTTGTATGGCTACACCTTC.

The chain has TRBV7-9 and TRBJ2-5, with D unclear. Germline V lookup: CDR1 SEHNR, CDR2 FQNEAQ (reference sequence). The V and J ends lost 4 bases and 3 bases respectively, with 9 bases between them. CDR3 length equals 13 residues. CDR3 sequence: CASSWLPKETQYF. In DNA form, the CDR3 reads TGTGCCAGCAGCTGGCTGCCGAAAGAGACCCAGTACTTC.

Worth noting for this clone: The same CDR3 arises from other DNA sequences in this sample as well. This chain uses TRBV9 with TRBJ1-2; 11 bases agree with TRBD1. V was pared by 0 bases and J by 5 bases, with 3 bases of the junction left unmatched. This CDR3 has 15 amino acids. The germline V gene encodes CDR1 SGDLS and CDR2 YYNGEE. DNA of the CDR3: TGTGCCAGCAGCGTAGACGGACAGGGGGCATATGGCTACACCTTC. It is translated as CASSVDGQGAYGYTF.

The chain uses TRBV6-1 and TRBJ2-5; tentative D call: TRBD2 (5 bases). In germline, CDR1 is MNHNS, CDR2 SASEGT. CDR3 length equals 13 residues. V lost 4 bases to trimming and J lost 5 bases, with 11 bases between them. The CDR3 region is CASSGHQRETQYF. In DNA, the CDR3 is TGTGCCAGCAGTGGACATCAGCGGGAGACCCAGTACTTC.

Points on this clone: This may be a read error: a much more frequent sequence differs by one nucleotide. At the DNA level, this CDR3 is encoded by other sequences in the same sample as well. CDR3 DNA sequence: TGTGCCAGCAGCGTGGGACAGGGCAATCAGCCCCAGCATTTT. It is translated as CASSVGQGNQPQHF. The genes are TRBV5-6 and TRBJ1-5; 8 bases map to TRBD1. J was trimmed by 2 bases and V by 4 bases; bases with no gene match: 2. Germline assignment: CDR1 SGHDT and CDR2 YYEEEE. The CDR3 sequence is 14 residues long. The variable domain in full, with the rest retrieved from reference TRBV5-6 and TRBJ1-5, is DAGVTQSPTHLIKTRGQQVTLRCSPKSGHDTVSWYQQALGQGPQFIFQYYEEEERQRGNFPDRFSGHQFPNYSSELNVNALLLGDSALYLCASSVGQGNQPQHFGDGTRLSIL.